The T cell receptor beta chain described here comes from a study of blood T cell repertoires in COVID-19. Study overall: Both acute and convalescent COVID-19 samples were obtained from the United States, Italy and Spain. PBMCs, B-cell-depleted T cells, or T cells were the source of the cDNA or gDNA that made up the material.

The CDR3 spans 13 residues. Between the trimmed V and J ends, which lost 5 bases and 3 bases, there was a span of 11 bases. Under the authors' procedure: For nucleated cells, counts were estimated from reference gene primer amplification. The method was immunoSEQ multiplex PCR; TCRdb's version includes in-frame clones alone and lacks a portion of them. From that table come the V and J calls and clone size; the DNA was used to work out D and trimming. The sample lists around 18,000 clones, 80% to 90% occurring once. The clonotype comes from a man aged 55-75 years with active COVID-19. This chain uses TRBV12-3 or TRBV12-4 with TRBJ2-7; maybe TRBD2 (7 bases). The specimen was peripheral blood. The CDR3 DNA reads as TGTGCCAGCAGTAGGGGGGGCCTCTACGAGCAGTACTTC. It translates to CASSRGGLYEQYF.